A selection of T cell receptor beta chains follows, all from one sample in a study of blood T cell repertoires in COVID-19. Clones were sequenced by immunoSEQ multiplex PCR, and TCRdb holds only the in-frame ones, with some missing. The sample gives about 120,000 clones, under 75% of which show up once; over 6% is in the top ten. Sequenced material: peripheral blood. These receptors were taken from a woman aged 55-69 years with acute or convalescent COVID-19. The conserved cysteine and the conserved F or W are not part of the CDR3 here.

CDR3aa: ASVKVGGQGYNEQF
v_gene: TRBV21-1
j_gene: TRBJ2-1

CDR3aa: ASRRAGVGPYEQY
v_gene: TRBV2
j_gene: TRBJ2-7

CDR3aa: ATSPQFGETQY
v_gene: TRBV24-1
j_gene: TRBJ2-5

CDR3aa: ASSLGTANSPLH
v_gene: TRBV5-1
j_gene: TRBJ1-6

CDR3aa: ASSFYLGGQETQY
v_gene: TRBV7-8
j_gene: TRBJ2-5

CDR3aa: ASSLIPPGLSNQPQH
v_gene: TRBV27
j_gene: TRBJ1-5

CDR3aa: ASSSQLDGYT
v_gene: TRBV7-2
j_gene: TRBJ1-2

CDR3aa: ASSREVNGYT
v_gene: TRBV9
j_gene: TRBJ1-2

CDR3aa: ATRQGASYEQY
v_gene: TRBV2
j_gene: TRBJ2-7

CDR3aa: ASSHLRGGQGGQPQH
v_gene: TRBV27
j_gene: TRBJ1-5

CDR3aa: ASSLAGGVNTGELF
v_gene: TRBV5-4
j_gene: TRBJ2-2

CDR3aa: ASRAGGEMDEQY
v_gene: TRBV6-5
j_gene: TRBJ2-7

CDR3aa: ASSFGGAEDRIPYEQY
v_gene: TRBV28
j_gene: TRBJ2-7

CDR3aa: AWSVEQLTGRQETQY
v_gene: TRBV30
j_gene: TRBJ2-5

CDR3aa: ASSASGTSGLNPAYEQY
v_gene: TRBV28
j_gene: TRBJ2-7

CDR3aa: ASSQSGPKQGASGELF
v_gene: TRBV23-1
j_gene: TRBJ2-2

CDR3aa: ATSDLPRGGQWGANGEKLF
v_gene: TRBV24-1
j_gene: TRBJ1-4

CDR3aa: ASSARDRVGVGANVLT
v_gene: TRBV5-1
j_gene: TRBJ2-6

CDR3aa: ASSPPVAGLNTEAF
v_gene: TRBV18
j_gene: TRBJ1-1

CDR3aa: ASRDRDQPQH
v_gene: TRBV12-3/TRBV12-4
j_gene: TRBJ1-5

CDR3aa: ASISSGQYTEAF
v_gene: TRBV28
j_gene: TRBJ1-1

CDR3aa: ASTSGGRVGYT
v_gene: TRBV6-5
j_gene: TRBJ1-2

CDR3aa: ASSYGPGAQF
v_gene: TRBV6-2/TRBV6-3
j_gene: TRBJ2-1

CDR3aa: ASSIAGGLNEQF
v_gene: TRBV5-4
j_gene: TRBJ2-1

CDR3aa: ATSETGVGYEQY
v_gene: TRBV24-1
j_gene: TRBJ2-7

CDR3aa: ASRGDSRETQY
v_gene: TRBV5-1
j_gene: TRBJ2-5